The TCR beta chain described here comes from a study of blood T cells in healthy people across ages. Points from the study as a whole: Nothing was known about donor CMV status, and this possibly confounded expanded clonotype changes. Roughly linear declines in TCR beta diversity per million T cells occurred with age.

This CDR3 spans 15 amino acids. After removal of 4 bases from V and 3 bases from J, the junction contained 9 bases not matched to a gene. Per germline, CDR1 SGDLS and CDR2 YYNGEE. In its sample, this clonotype was seen a few times. No antigen is known for it. Sample-barcoded 5' priming and a J-beta primer mix drove a second PCR of about 7 to 12 cycles. TCRdb reprocessed the 5' RACE reads via MiXCR and lists one record per CDR3 protein. The sample lists 1.5 million to 2 million distinct CDR3 sequences, around half occurring once. Sequences were obtained from blood. V and J are TRBV9 and TRBJ2-5; 7 nucleotides align to TRBD2. This TCR was recovered from a woman between 40 and 50 years old in good health. CDR3 region: CASSLAGGSKETQYF. CDR3 in DNA: TGTGCCAGCAGCCTCGCCGGGGGGTCAAAAGAGACCCAGTACTTC. The complete variable domain, with remaining parts taken from reference TRBV9 and TRBJ2-5, reads DSGVTQTPKHLITATGQRVTLRCSPRSGDLSVYWYQQSLDQGLQFLIQYYNGEERAKGNILERFSAQQFPDLHSELNLSSLELGDSALYFCASSLAGGSKETQYFGPGTRLLVL.